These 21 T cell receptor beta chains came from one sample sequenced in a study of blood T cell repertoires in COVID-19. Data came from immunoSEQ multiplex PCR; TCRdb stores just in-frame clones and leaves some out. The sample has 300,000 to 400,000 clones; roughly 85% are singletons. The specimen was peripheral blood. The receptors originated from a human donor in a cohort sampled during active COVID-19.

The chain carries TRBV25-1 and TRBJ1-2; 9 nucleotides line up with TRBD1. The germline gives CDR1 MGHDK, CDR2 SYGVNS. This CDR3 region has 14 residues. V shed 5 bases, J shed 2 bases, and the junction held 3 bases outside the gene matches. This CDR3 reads CASSLGQGNYGYTF. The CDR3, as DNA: TGTGCCAGCAGTCTTGGACAGGGGAACTATGGCTACACCTTC.

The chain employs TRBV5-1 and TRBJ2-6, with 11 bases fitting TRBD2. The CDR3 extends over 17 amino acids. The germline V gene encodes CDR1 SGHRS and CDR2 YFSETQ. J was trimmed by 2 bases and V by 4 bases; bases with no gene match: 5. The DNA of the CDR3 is TGCGCCAGCAGCCATAGCGGGGGGGCAACTGGGGCCAACGTCCTGACTTTC. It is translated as CASSHSGGATGANVLTF.

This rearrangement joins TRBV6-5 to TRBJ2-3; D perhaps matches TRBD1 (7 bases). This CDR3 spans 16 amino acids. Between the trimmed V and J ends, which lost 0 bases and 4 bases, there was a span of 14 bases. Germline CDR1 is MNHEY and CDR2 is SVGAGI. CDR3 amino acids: CASSYSQGGSADTQYF. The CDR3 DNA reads TGTGCCAGCAGTTACTCCCAGGGGGGAAGCGCAGATACGCAGTATTTT.

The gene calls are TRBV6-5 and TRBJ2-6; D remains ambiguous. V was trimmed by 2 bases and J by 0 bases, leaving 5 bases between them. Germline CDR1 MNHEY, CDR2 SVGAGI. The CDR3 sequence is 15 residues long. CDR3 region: CASSYDSSGANVLTF. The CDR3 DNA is TGTGCCAGCAGTTACGACTCCTCTGGGGCCAACGTCCTGACTTTC.

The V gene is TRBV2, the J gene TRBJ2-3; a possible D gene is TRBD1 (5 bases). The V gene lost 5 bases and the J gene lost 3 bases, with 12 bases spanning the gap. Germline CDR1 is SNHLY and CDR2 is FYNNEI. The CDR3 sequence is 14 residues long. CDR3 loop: CASSPSRQTDTQYF. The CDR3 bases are TGTGCCAGCAGTCCTTCCCGACAGACAGATACGCAGTATTTT.

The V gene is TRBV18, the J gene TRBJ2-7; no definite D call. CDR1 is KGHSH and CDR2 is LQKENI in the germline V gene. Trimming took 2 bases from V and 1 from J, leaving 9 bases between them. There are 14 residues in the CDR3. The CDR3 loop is CASSPNKRSYEQYF. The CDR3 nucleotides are TGTGCCAGCTCACCAAACAAGCGATCCTACGAGCAGTACTTC.

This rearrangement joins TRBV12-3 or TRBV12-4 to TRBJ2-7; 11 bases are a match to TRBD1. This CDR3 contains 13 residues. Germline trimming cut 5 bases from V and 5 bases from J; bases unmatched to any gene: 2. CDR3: CASSEGQGDEQYF. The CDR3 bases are TGTGCCAGCAGTGAGGGACAGGGGGACGAGCAGTACTTC.

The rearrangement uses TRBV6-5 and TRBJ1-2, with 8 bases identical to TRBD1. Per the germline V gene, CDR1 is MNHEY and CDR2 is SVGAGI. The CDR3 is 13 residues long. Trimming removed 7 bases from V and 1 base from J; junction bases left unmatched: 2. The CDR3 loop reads CASTGGVNYGYTF. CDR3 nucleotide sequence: TGTGCCAGCACAGGGGGCGTTAACTATGGCTACACCTTC.

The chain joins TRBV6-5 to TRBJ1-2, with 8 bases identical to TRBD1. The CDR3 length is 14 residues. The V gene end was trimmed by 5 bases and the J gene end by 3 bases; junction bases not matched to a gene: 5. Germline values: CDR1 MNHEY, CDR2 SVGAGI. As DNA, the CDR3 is TGTGCCAGCAGTCAGGGGGCCAAGGACTATGGCTACACCTTC. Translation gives CASSQGAKDYGYTF.

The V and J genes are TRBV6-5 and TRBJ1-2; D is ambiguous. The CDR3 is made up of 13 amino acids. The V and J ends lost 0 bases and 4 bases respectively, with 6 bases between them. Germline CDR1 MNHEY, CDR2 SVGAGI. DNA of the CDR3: TGTGCCAGCAGTTACTCTTCCCGCTATGGCTACACCTTC. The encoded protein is CASSYSSRYGYTF.

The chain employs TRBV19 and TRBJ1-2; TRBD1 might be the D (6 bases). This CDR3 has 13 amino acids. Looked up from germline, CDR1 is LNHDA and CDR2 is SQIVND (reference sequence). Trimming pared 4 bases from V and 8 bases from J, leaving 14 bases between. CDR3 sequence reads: CASSTQGIGGYTF. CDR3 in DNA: TGTGCCAGTAGTACACAGGGAATTGGAGGCTACACCTTC. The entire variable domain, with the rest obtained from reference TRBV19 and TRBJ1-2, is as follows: DGGITQSPKYLFRKEGQNVTLSCEQNLNHDAMYWYRQDPGQGLRLIYYSQIVNDFQKGDIAEGYSVSREKKESFPLTVTSAQKNPTAFYLCASSTQGIGGYTFGSGTRLTVV.

The DNA of the CDR3 is TGCAGTGCTAGGCAGGGAACTGAAGCTTTCTTT. Translation gives CSARQGTEAFF. This chain connects TRBV20-1 to TRBJ1-1, with D possibly being TRBD1 (5 bases). CDR1 is DFQATT and CDR2 is SNEGSKA in the germline V gene (reference sequence). The V end was cut by 3 bases, the J end by 5 bases, with 7 bases between. The CDR3 consists of 11 residues.

CDR3 protein: CASSRMGANTEAFF. As DNA, the CDR3 is TGTGCCAGCTCCAGAATGGGGGCGAACACTGAAGCTTTCTTT. This sequence joins TRBV18 and TRBJ1-1; a weak D match, TRBD1 (6 bases). Trimming shortened V by 6 bases and J by 1 base, and 12 bases separated the two germline ends. This CDR3 region has 14 residues. Germline loops: CDR1 KGHSH, CDR2 LQKENI.

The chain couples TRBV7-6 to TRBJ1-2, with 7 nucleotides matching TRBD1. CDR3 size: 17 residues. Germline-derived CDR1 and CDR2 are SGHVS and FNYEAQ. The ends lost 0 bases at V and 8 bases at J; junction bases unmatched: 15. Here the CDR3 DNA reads TGTGCCAGCAGCTTAGCGCTGTATTCTCCACAGGGGAACGGCTACACCTTC. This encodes CASSLALYSPQGNGYTF. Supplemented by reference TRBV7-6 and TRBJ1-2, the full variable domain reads GAGVSQSPRYKVTKRGQDVALRCDPISGHVSLYWYRQALGQGPEFLTYFNYEAQQDKSGLPNDRFSAERPEGSISTLTIQRTEQRDSAMYRCASSLALYSPQGNGYTFGSGTRLTVV.

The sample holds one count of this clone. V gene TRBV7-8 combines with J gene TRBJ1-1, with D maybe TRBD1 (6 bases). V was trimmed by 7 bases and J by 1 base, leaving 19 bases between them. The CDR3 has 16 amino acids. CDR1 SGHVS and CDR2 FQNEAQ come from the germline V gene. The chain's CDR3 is CASKRIYTGRNTEAFF. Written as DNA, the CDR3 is TGTGCCAGCAAAAGGATTTACACAGGGAGGAACACTGAAGCTTTCTTT.

The CDR3 sequence is CASSPWMEGKEKLFF. The CDR3 DNA sequence: TGTGCCAGCAGCCCTTGGATGGAGGGGAAGGAAAAACTGTTTTTT. V and J are TRBV5-5 and TRBJ1-4; tentative D call: TRBD1 (5 bases). The germline CDR1 and CDR2 sequences are SGHKS and YYEKEE (reference sequence). The CDR3 contains 15 residues. V was shortened by 4 bases and J by 8 bases, with 18 bases between the two germline ends.

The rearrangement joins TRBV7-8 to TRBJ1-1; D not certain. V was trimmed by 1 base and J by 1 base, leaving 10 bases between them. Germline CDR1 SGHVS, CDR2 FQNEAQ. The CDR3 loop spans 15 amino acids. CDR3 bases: TGTGCCAGCAGCTTAGATCGGGTAGGGAACACTGAAGCTTTCTTT. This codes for CASSLDRVGNTEAFF.

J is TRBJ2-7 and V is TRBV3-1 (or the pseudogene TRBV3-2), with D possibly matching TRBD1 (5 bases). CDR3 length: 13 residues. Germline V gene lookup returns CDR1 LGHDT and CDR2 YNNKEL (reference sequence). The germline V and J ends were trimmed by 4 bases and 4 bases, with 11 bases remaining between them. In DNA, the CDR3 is TGTGCCAGCAGCCCATCAGGGATATACGAGCAGTACTTC. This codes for CASSPSGIYEQYF.

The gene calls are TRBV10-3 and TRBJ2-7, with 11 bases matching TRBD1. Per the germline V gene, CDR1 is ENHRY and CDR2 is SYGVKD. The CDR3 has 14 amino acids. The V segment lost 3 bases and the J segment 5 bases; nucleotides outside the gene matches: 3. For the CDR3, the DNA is TGTGCCATCAGTGATGGGACAGGGGGGAACGAGCAGTACTTC. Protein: CAISDGTGGNEQYF.

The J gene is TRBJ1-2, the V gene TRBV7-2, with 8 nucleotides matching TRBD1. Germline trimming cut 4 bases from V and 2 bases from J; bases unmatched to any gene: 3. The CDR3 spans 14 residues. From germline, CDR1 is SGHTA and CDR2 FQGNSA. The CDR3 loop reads CASSWGTGNYGYTF. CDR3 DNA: TGTGCCAGCAGCTGGGGGACAGGCAACTATGGCTACACCTTC.

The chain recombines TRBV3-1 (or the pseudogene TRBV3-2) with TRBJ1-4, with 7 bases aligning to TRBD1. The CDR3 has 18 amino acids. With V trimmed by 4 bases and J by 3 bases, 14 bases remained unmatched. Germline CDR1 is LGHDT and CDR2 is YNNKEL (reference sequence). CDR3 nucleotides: TGTGCCAGCAGCCCAATACCCCGACGACAGGGTCCTAATGAAAAACTGTTTTTT. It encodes CASSPIPRRQGPNEKLFF.